The 8 T cell receptor beta chains presented below share a single source sample, sequenced in a study of blood T cells in healthy people across ages. It was with a sample-barcoded 5' primer and a J-beta primer mix that a second PCR of about 6 to 12 cycles was run. TCRdb processed the 5' RACE reads anew with MiXCR; each CDR3 protein has one entry. The data contain about 1,400,000 distinct CDR3 sequences, around 59% of them seen just once; the ten biggest clones take up over 6.5%. Sequences were obtained from blood. Every receptor here comes from a man aged 18 to 35 in good health.

This chain joins TRBV20-1 and TRBJ2-7; tentatively, D is TRBD2 (6 bases). V lost 5 bases and J 4 bases, leaving 18 bases between the germline ends. The CDR3 is 14 residues long. Germline V CDR1 and CDR2: DFQATT, SNEGSKA (reference sequence). The DNA for the CDR3 is TGCAGTGCTCGGGGCGGGGCCCCCACATACGAGCAGTACTTC. Translated: CSARGGAPTYEQYF.

This clonotype has a handful of counts. V usage is TRBV6-6 and J usage is TRBJ2-7; the D gene is possibly TRBD1 (5 bases). V lost 7 bases and J 2 bases, leaving 9 bases between the germline ends. CDR3 size: 12 residues. Germline values: CDR1 MNHNY, CDR2 SVGAGI (reference sequence). The CDR3 coding sequence is TGTGCCAGCACGGACATAGCCTACGAGCAGTACTTC. Its translation is CASTDIAYEQYF.

The chain combines TRBV6-6 with TRBJ2-7, with TRBD2 matching 11 bases. This CDR3 contains 15 residues. CDR1 MNHNY and CDR2 SVGAGI come from the germline V gene (reference sequence). The J segment lost 0 bases and the V segment lost 5 bases, leaving 3 bases of the junction unmatched. CDR3 in amino acids: CASSATSGSSYEQYF. The CDR3 DNA sequence: TGTGCCAGCAGTGCCACTAGCGGGAGCTCCTACGAGCAGTACTTC.

CDR3 sequence (DNA): TGCGCCAGCAGCCAAGGACTCGAGACAGGGTTGTGGGAGCAGTTCTTC. Translating gives CASSQGLETGLWEQFF. V is TRBV4-3 and J is TRBJ2-1; 7 bases agree with TRBD1. CDR1 is LGHNA, CDR2 YSLEER, per germline. This CDR3 is 16 amino acids long. Trimming took 1 base from V and 10 from J; bases not matched to a gene: 13.

The V gene is TRBV2, the J gene TRBJ1-2; D gene uncertain. V was trimmed by 3 bases and J by 7 bases, leaving 12 bases between them. This CDR3 is 13 amino acids long. Germline CDR1 is SNHLY and CDR2 is FYNNEI. Written as DNA, the CDR3 is TGTGCCAGCAGTGACCCCTCATCGCCTGGCTACACCTTC. The encoded protein is CASSDPSSPGYTF.

This chain uses TRBV12-3 or TRBV12-4 with TRBJ2-7; TRBD2 matches at 10 bases. Germline trimming cut 2 bases from V and 2 bases from J; bases unmatched to any gene: 3. The CDR3 runs 15 residues. The CDR3: CASSLRAGGTYEQYF. In DNA form, the CDR3 reads TGTGCCAGCAGTTTAAGAGCGGGAGGGACCTACGAGCAGTACTTC.

Only a few counts were recorded for this clonotype. The rearrangement links TRBV9 to TRBJ2-2, with a possible D match to TRBD2 (5 bases). The germline CDR1 and CDR2 sequences are SGDLS and YYNGEE. V shed 5 bases and J shed 6 bases, with 8 bases lying between them. The CDR3 has 12 amino acids. CDR3 amino acids: CASRGDPGELFF. As DNA, the CDR3 is TGTGCCAGCAGGGGAGACCCCGGGGAGCTGTTTTTT.

The chain employs TRBV4-2 and TRBJ2-1; D unresolved. Germline V gene sequence: CDR1 LGHNA, CDR2 YNFKEQ. V was shortened by 4 bases and J by 5 bases, with 12 bases between the two germline ends. CDR3 length: 14 residues. CDR3 coding DNA: TGTGCCAGCAGCCCCGTCACGCAGGACAATGAGCAGTTCTTC. Translation gives CASSPVTQDNEQFF.